This entry is about one T cell receptor (beta chain). The antigen is unknown. The record originates from a study of tumor-infiltrating lymphocytes in primary liver carcinoma. About the research overall: The patients comprised men and women between the ages of 30 and 69 years. Sequencing of the samples generated roughly 3.65 to 7.5 million productive TCRbeta reads, with similar yields across tissue types. Findings of the study overall: Blood's top-250-clone fraction was significantly lower than that of tumors (p = 0.039).

With a constant-region primer, TCR beta cDNA was made from 450 to 500 ng of total RNA. Libraries for TCR beta were built through three nested multiplex PCR rounds, which together made up a slightly modified ARM-PCR procedure. TRBV1-TRBV30 forward primers paired with a C-beta reverse primer were used in the first two PCR rounds, which ran roughly 10 cycles each. Each CDR3 protein gets one entry after TCRdb re-called the multiplex PCR reads with MiXCR. The sample carries under 200,000 distinct CDR3 sequences, around 81% recorded once. The CDR3 runs 12 residues. The germline gives CDR1 SQVTM, CDR2 ANQGSEA. V lost 8 bases and J lost 6; bases outside the gene matches: 9. Between about 18 and 33 mg of unsorted bulk tissue served as the source from which RNA and DNA were co-extracted. Tumor samples each held over 80% viable tumor cells.

This receptor was identified in a man in his forties with primary liver carcinoma and hepatitis B virus infection. The chain links TRBV29-1 to TRBJ1-2, with 7 nucleotides matching TRBD1. The specimen was tumor tissue from primary liver carcinoma. CDR3 DNA sequence: TGCAGCATCATGACAGGGAGGGATGGCTACACCTTC. Translating gives CSIMTGRDGYTF.